This passage covers 16 T cell receptor beta chains from one sample sequenced in a study of T cells expressing NK-cell markers. Reanalyzing the 5' RACE reads, TCRdb keeps one entry per CDR3 protein, without DNA. The specimen's table records roughly 350,000 distinct CDR3 sequences. The specimen was blood T cells: a sorted CD56 or NKG2C T cell subset, CD4+ or CD8+ T cells, or bulk PBMC T cells (not recorded which). Every receptor here comes from a man aged 18-70 years in good health.

This chain's CDR3 is CASSRYRGEDTQYF. The V gene is TRBV6-1, the J gene TRBJ2-3; the D gene TCRdb calls, TRBD1, cannot be checked with no DNA. The V gene's germline CDR1 is MNHNS and CDR2 SASEGT. This CDR3 contains 14 residues.

The gene calls are TRBV14 and TRBJ2-2. Germline loops: CDR1 SGHDN, CDR2 FVKESK. The CDR3 consists of 15 residues. CDR3 in amino acids: CASSQDISGSGELFF.

The genes are TRBV12-3 or TRBV12-4 and TRBJ2-3; absent DNA, TCRdb's TRBD2 call cannot be checked. The CDR3 totals 15 residues. CDR3 amino acids: CASSEQGGVMYTQYF.

This chain links TRBV6-5 with TRBJ2-5. CDR1 is MNHEY and CDR2 is SVGAGI in the germline V gene. This CDR3 spans 13 amino acids. CDR3 loop: CASSYSNQGTQYF.

V and J are TRBV12-3 or TRBV12-4 and TRBJ2-7. The CDR3 spans 13 residues. CDR3 in amino acids: CASSLHGSYEQYF.

The genes are TRBV20-1 and TRBJ1-2; the TRBD1 assignment by TCRdb is unverifiable without DNA. CDR1 is DFQATT, CDR2 SNEGSKA, per germline (reference sequence). This CDR3 is built from 12 residues. CDR3 sequence reads: CSLRATGAGYTF.

The chain joins TRBV3-1 to TRBJ2-1; with no DNA, the TCRdb D assignment of TRBD1 cannot be verified. The CDR3 is 15 residues long. Germline CDR1 reads LGHDT; CDR2 reads YNNKEL (reference sequence). CDR3 protein: CASSRQPMKANEQFF.

The V call is TRBV20-1, the J call TRBJ1-4. Germline values: CDR1 DFQATT, CDR2 SNEGSKA (reference sequence). The CDR3 extends over 15 amino acids. CDR3: CSARDAATTNEKLFF.

The CDR3 spells CASSPPTSGSFLEEQFF. The rearrangement links TRBV18 to TRBJ2-1; with no DNA, the TCRdb D assignment of TRBD2 cannot be verified. Per germline, CDR1 KGHSH and CDR2 LQKENI. This CDR3 has 17 amino acids.

V is TRBV5-6 and J is TRBJ2-5; without DNA, the TCRdb call of TRBD1 cannot be checked. The CDR3 covers 14 residues. Germline-derived CDR1 and CDR2 are SGHDT and YYEEEE. This CDR3 reads CASSLTGAWETQYF.

This sequence joins TRBV6-1 and TRBJ1-3. CDR3 length: 14 amino acids. Germline CDR1 and CDR2: MNHNS and SASEGT. CDR3 amino acids: CASRVKGRGNTIYF.

This chain joins TRBV6-5 and TRBJ1-1; TCRdb proposes TRBD1, but this gene call is untestable without DNA. The CDR3 spans 14 residues. The germline gives CDR1 MNHEY, CDR2 SVGAGI. The CDR3 region is CASNLLQGNTEAFF.

This chain links TRBV20-1 with TRBJ2-3; TCRdb proposes TRBD2, but this gene call is untestable without DNA. This CDR3 spans 15 amino acids. Germline CDR1 reads DFQATT; CDR2 reads SNEGSKA (reference sequence). The CDR3: CSASLSGGDTDTQYF.

The rearrangement uses TRBV5-1 and TRBJ2-2. This CDR3 comprises 13 residues. From germline, CDR1 is SGHRS and CDR2 YFSETQ. The CDR3 sequence: CASSLQLTGELFF.

The chain is built from TRBV6-1 and TRBJ2-1; the TRBD1 assignment by TCRdb is unverifiable without DNA. CDR3 size: 14 residues. Germline V gene sequence: CDR1 MNHNS, CDR2 SASEGT. The CDR3 is CATKGHQSYNEQFF.

The chain joins TRBV20-1 to TRBJ1-1. CDR1 is DFQATT, CDR2 SNEGSKA, per germline (reference sequence). CDR3 length equals 14 residues. The CDR3 loop is CSAAGGGLNTEAFF.